Described below is a single T cell receptor beta chain sequence and its context. What it binds is unknown. The sample belongs to a study of blood T cells in healthy people across ages. Whole-study results and caveats: When set beside aged donors, long-lived donors presented more naive CD4+ cells and higher diversity.

In germline, CDR1 is SNHLY, CDR2 FYNNEI. The length of the CDR3 is 13 residues. V lost 8 bases and J lost 6, with 16 bases in between. A J-beta primer mix and a sample-barcoded 5' primer were used in a second PCR of roughly 7 to 12 cycles. TCRdb re-called the 5' RACE reads through MiXCR, storing one row per CDR3 protein. The sample shows some 1,000,000 distinct CDR3 sequences, almost 25% of them seen only once. These data were also reused for a study on T cells of mothers and their children. Per that paper: The donor cohort consisted of a few healthy Caucasian mothers and their six children. Related mother-child pairs shared slightly more overlap than unrelated pairs, but the difference was non-significant.

The sample comprised blood. The rearrangement links TRBV2 to TRBJ1-2; D may be TRBD1 (6 bases). The receptor's source is a girl aged 2-10 years in good health. The CDR3, as DNA: TGTGCCAGCTTCGCAGGGGAGCTTGATGGCTACACCTTC. Its translation: CASFAGELDGYTF.